This T cell receptor beta chain came from a study of Ad26.COV2.S vaccination and SARS-CoV-2 variants. As for this clone: The antigen is unknown.

General study findings and limits: Substantial breadth in spike-specific CD8+ and CD4+ T cell responses was reportedly seen after vaccination. Vaccine recipients posted higher spike-specific TCR breadth than their placebo counterparts. In TCR breadth and depth analyses, total T cell responses may have been underestimated.

Treatment of the sample: 15 to 20 received Ad26.COV2.S at low or high dose, single or two shots; five or six received placebo; per-sample allocation not given. The investigators took samples on day 63 after the first vaccine or placebo injection. The germline V gene has CDR1 MNHEY and CDR2 SVGEGT. V dropped 0 bases and J dropped 2; count of bases not matched to a gene: 5. The CDR3 covers 19 residues. Here immunoSEQ multiplex PCR was the method, and the copy in TCRdb shows in-frame clones only, minus some. The repertoire holds 430,000 or so clones, approximately 90% seen once, with 10% to 15% in the top ten.

The clonotype was recovered from a person aged 18-60 years who received the Ad26.COV2.S COVID-19 vaccine or a placebo. The J gene is TRBJ2-1, the V gene TRBV6-2 or TRBV6-3; 15 bases are shared with TRBD2. The sequences come from peripheral blood, collected in a trial of Ad26.COV2.S vaccine versus placebo. The CDR3 nucleotides read TGTGCCAGCAGTTACTCGGGACTAGCGGGAGGATCTACCTACAATGAGCAGTTCTTC. Encoded protein: CASSYSGLAGGSTYNEQFF.